Below are 17 T cell receptor beta chains sequenced from a single sample in a study of blood T cell repertoires in COVID-19. Data came from immunoSEQ multiplex PCR; TCRdb stores just in-frame clones and leaves some out. The top ten clones hold around 20% of a sample with more than 250,000 clones, about 92% of them seen once. Sequencing was performed on PBMCs or T cells enriched from blood (not recorded which). The receptors shown here come from a woman in her thirties who had recovered from COVID-19.

Comments on this clone: The same CDR3 is also encoded by other DNA sequences in this sample. The genes are TRBV7-3 and TRBJ2-5; 14 nucleotides agree with TRBD2. The germline gives CDR1 SGHTA, CDR2 FQGTGA. This CDR3 spans 15 amino acids. The V gene end was trimmed by 4 bases and the J gene end by 5 bases; junction bases not matched to a gene: 3. CDR3 nucleotide sequence: TGTGCCAGCAGCTCGGGACTAGCGGGAGTTGAGACCCAGTACTTC. Its translation is CASSSGLAGVETQYF. Combining the CDR3 with reference TRBV7-3 and TRBJ2-5 gives the whole variable domain GAGVSQTPSNKVTEKGKYVELRCDPISGHTALYWYRQSLGQGPEFLIYFQGTGAADDSGLPNDRFFAVRPEGSVSTLKIQRTERGDSAVYLCASSSGLAGVETQYFGPGTRLLVL.

The chain combines TRBV2 with TRBJ2-7; 7 positions agree with TRBD2. Trimming at V came to 4 bases and at J to 4 bases, leaving 7 bases not matched to a gene. CDR1 SNHLY and CDR2 FYNNEI come from the germline V gene. This CDR3 has 14 amino acids. Here the CDR3 reads CASSVRLAVYEQYF. In nucleotides, the CDR3 is TGTGCCAGCAGTGTACGTCTAGCGGTGTACGAGCAGTACTTC.

This rearrangement joins TRBV4-1 to TRBJ2-5, with D unresolved. Germline V gene sequence: CDR1 MGHRA, CDR2 YSYEKL. The CDR3 is 12 residues long. V lost 3 bases to trimming and J lost 5 bases, with 7 bases between them. CDR3 residues: CASSHPLETQYF. In nucleotides, the CDR3 is TGCGCCAGCAGCCACCCATTGGAGACCCAGTACTTC.

This clone was observed once. J is TRBJ2-2 and V is TRBV15; 9 bases align to TRBD2. The CDR3 runs to 18 residues. Per the germline V gene, CDR1 is LNHNV and CDR2 is YYDKDF (reference sequence). V gave up 0 bases and J gave up 3 bases; unmatched junction bases: 8. The CDR3 protein is CATSRDTGSGRHTGELFF. In DNA form, the CDR3 reads TGTGCCACCAGCAGAGATACGGGTAGCGGGAGACACACCGGGGAGCTGTTTTTT. The entire variable domain, with the rest obtained from reference TRBV15 and TRBJ2-2, is as follows: DAMVIQNPRYQVTQFGKPVTLSCSQTLNHNVMYWYQQKSSQAPKLLFHYYDKDFNNEADTPDNFQSRRPNTSFCFLDIRSPGLGDTAMYLCATSRDTGSGRHTGELFFGEGSRLTVL.

The CDR3 loop is CAWSTGSSGELFF. CDR3 sequence (DNA): TGTGCCTGGAGTACAGGGTCATCCGGGGAGCTGTTTTTT. V and J are TRBV30 and TRBJ2-2; TRBD1 is a possible D gene (6 bases). V gave up 2 bases and J gave up 6 bases, with 10 bases separating them. The CDR3 has 13 amino acids. Germline-derived CDR1 and CDR2 are GTSNPN and SVGIG (reference sequence).

The rearrangement joins TRBV11-1 to TRBJ1-4, with TRBD1 identical over 9 bases. Germline assignment: CDR1 SGHAT and CDR2 FQDESV (reference sequence). This CDR3 is 15 amino acids long. Losses at the gene ends were 6 bases for V and 6 bases for J; bases not matched to a gene: 8. The DNA for the CDR3 is TGTGCCAGCAGGAAAACGGGACAGGGTCATGAAAAACTGTTTTTT. This gives the protein CASRKTGQGHEKLFF. The full variable domain, rest sourced from reference TRBV11-1 and TRBJ1-4, is EAEVAQSPRYKITEKSQAVAFWCDPISGHATLYWYRQILGQGPELLVQFQDESVVDDSQLPKDRFSAERLKGVDSTLKIQPAELGDSAMYLCASRKTGQGHEKLFFGSGTQLSVL.

This chain uses TRBV9 with TRBJ2-3; 8 bases agree with TRBD1. The length of the CDR3 is 16 residues. Germline CDR1 and CDR2: SGDLS and YYNGEE. V lost 3 bases, J lost 3 bases, and 9 bases stayed unmatched. CDR3 in DNA: TGTGCCAGCAGCGCCCGTGGCAGGGGGCGGACAGATACGCAGTATTTT. Translation: CASSARGRGRTDTQYF.

In its sample, this clone was seen once. This rearrangement joins TRBV27 to TRBJ1-2; 11 bases fit TRBD1. CDR1 and CDR2 (germline): MNHEY, SMNVEV (reference sequence). With 3 bases clipped from V and 7 bases from J, the junction kept 7 bases outside the gene matches. There are 15 residues in the CDR3. Written as DNA, the CDR3 is TGTGCCAGCAGTTTTTTTGGACAGGGGGCACTTGGCTACACCTTC. Its translation: CASSFFGQGALGYTF.

This clone was detected only a few times. The V gene is TRBV28, the J gene TRBJ1-4; D remains ambiguous. Trimming cost V 10 bases and J 2 bases, with 17 bases left between them. The CDR3 is made up of 15 amino acids. Germline loops: CDR1 MDHEN, CDR2 SYDVKM. The DNA for the CDR3 is TGTGCCACCTCGCCGGGGTCCAGGACTAATGAAAAACTGTTTTTT. It encodes CATSPGSRTNEKLFF.

The rearrangement joins TRBV3-1 (or the pseudogene TRBV3-2) to TRBJ2-2; TRBD1 is a possible D gene (6 bases). V gave up 6 bases and J gave up 7 bases, with 9 bases separating them. Per germline, CDR1 LGHDT and CDR2 YNNKEL (reference sequence). The CDR3 runs 12 residues. The CDR3 is CASRRDIGELFF. CDR3 coding DNA: TGTGCCAGCAGACGGGACATCGGGGAGCTGTTTTTT.

The chain uses TRBV28 and TRBJ2-1; 12 positions match TRBD2. In germline, CDR1 is MDHEN, CDR2 SYDVKM. Germline trimming cut 3 bases from V and 5 bases from J; bases unmatched to any gene: 8. The CDR3 is 17 residues long. CDR3 sequence reads: CASSFPTSGSNHNEQFF. DNA of the CDR3: TGTGCCAGCAGTTTCCCGACTAGCGGGAGTAACCACAATGAGCAGTTCTTC. The whole variable domain, filled in from reference TRBV28 and TRBJ2-1, reads DVKVTQSSRYLVKRTGEKVFLECVQDMDHENMFWYRQDPGLGLRLIYFSYDVKMKEKGDIPEGYSVSREKKERFSLILESASTNQTSMYLCASSFPTSGSNHNEQFFGPGTRLTVL.

The rearrangement uses TRBV28 and TRBJ2-7, with D unclear. V was clipped by 9 bases and J by 3 bases, with 12 bases between them. CDR1 and CDR2 (germline): MDHEN, SYDVKM. CDR3 length equals 12 residues. The CDR3: CASRGLLYEQYF. The CDR3 DNA reads as TGTGCCAGTAGAGGTCTCCTCTACGAGCAGTACTTC.

This chain links TRBV12-1 with TRBJ1-2; the table names TRBD1, a call not compared with the DNA. TRBV12-1 is designated a pseudogene. The CDR3 loop spans 15 amino acids. CDR3 sequence: CASRSKSVANYGYTF. In DNA, the CDR3 is TGTGCCAGCAGATCCAAGTCAGTTGCTAACTATGGCTACACCTTC.

The chain employs TRBV15 and TRBJ2-1, with 9 positions matching TRBD2. The germline V gene has CDR1 LNHNV and CDR2 YYDKDF (reference sequence). CDR3 length equals 17 residues. V lost 0 bases, J lost 5 bases, and 8 bases stayed unmatched. CDR3: CATSREGGRATNNEQFF. In DNA form, the CDR3 reads TGTGCCACCAGCAGAGAAGGCGGGAGGGCCACCAACAATGAGCAGTTCTTC. The whole variable domain, remainder taken from reference TRBV15 and TRBJ2-1, is DAMVIQNPRYQVTQFGKPVTLSCSQTLNHNVMYWYQQKSSQAPKLLFHYYDKDFNNEADTPDNFQSRRPNTSFCFLDIRSPGLGDTAMYLCATSREGGRATNNEQFFGPGTRLTVL.

With respect to this clone: The junction shows a germline mismatch at one end, possibly a read error. J is TRBJ2-5 and V is TRBV7-7, with 7 bases aligning to TRBD2. The CDR3 runs 16 residues. Germline V gives CDR1 SSHAT, CDR2 FNYEAQ (reference sequence). DNA of the CDR3: TGTGCTAGCAGCCGCTCCGTCCGGGGGGTTCAAGAGACCCAGTACTTC. It specifies CASSRSVRGVQETQYF.

This chain joins TRBV5-1 and TRBJ1-1; D ambiguous. CDR3 length equals 14 residues. Germline V gene lookup returns CDR1 SGHRS and CDR2 YFSETQ. V was shortened by 3 bases and J by 0 bases, with 9 bases between the two germline ends. CDR3: CASSSGGMNTEAFF. The CDR3 nucleotides read TGCGCCAGCAGCTCTGGCGGTATGAACACTGAAGCTTTCTTT.

The chain carries TRBV7-2 and TRBJ1-1, with a weak D call TRBD1 (6 bases). The CDR3 is 14 amino acids. Looked up from germline, CDR1 is SGHTA and CDR2 is FQGNSA. With 2 bases removed from V and 8 bases from J, the gap between germline ends came to 15 bases. In DNA form, the CDR3 reads TGTGCCAGCAGCTTACAGAGGGGGTTGGGCGAAGCTTTCTTT. It specifies CASSLQRGLGEAFF. Together with reference TRBV7-2 and TRBJ1-1, the CDR3 gives the full variable domain: GAGVSQSPSNKVTEKGKDVELRCDPISGHTALYWYRQSLGQGLEFLIYFQGNSAPDKSGLPSDRFSAERTGGSVSTLTIQRTQQEDSAVYLCASSLQRGLGEAFFGQGTRLTVV.